This T cell receptor beta chain was identified during a study of control samples from healthy donors and cancer patients. Trimming took 1 base from V and 11 from J, leaving 20 bases between them. The CDR3 contains 15 residues. From germline, CDR1 is LNHNV and CDR2 YYDKDF (reference sequence). Sequencing was performed with immunoSEQ multiplex PCR; in TCRdb, only in-frame clones are kept and a portion is missing. The sample carries just over 150,000 clones, about 94% recorded once. The receptor's source is a woman in her 40s in good health. Sequencing was done on a sample of blood. V is TRBV15 and J is TRBJ1-1; unclear D gene. DNA of the CDR3: TGTGCCACCAGCAGAGGGGTCACGGCCCAACCTCAGGCTTTCTTT. Amino acids: CATSRGVTAQPQAFF.